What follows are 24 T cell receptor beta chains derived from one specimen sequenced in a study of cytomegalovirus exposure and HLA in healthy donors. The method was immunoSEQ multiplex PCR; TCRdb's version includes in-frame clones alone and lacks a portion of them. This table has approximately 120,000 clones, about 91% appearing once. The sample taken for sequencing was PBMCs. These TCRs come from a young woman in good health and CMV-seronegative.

This chain's CDR3 is CASSSTGTATYNEQFF. The CDR3, as DNA: TGTGCCAGCAGCTCTACCGGGACAGCCACCTACAATGAGCAGTTCTTC. The rearrangement joins TRBV28 to TRBJ2-1, with TRBD1 identical over 7 bases. With V trimmed by 6 bases and J by 2 bases, 10 bases remained unmatched. This CDR3 has 16 residues. CDR1 and CDR2 (germline): MDHEN, SYDVKM.

The CDR3 bases are TGTGCCAGCAGACCGCTACAGGGGGCAACGTCTGGAAACACCATATATTTT. Translation gives CASRPLQGATSGNTIYF. The chain uses TRBV27 and TRBJ1-3, with TRBD1 matching 9 bases. The CDR3 contains 17 residues. The V gene end was trimmed by 6 bases and the J gene end by 1 base; junction bases not matched to a gene: 10. CDR1 and CDR2 from the germline V gene are MNHEY and SMNVEV (reference sequence).

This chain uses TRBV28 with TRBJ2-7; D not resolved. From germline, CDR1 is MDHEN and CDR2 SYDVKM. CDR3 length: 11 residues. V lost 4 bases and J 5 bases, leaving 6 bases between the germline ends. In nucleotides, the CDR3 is TGTGCCAGCAGTTCCCCGGACGAGCAGTACTTC. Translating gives CASSSPDEQYF. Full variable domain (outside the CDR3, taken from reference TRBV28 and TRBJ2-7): DVKVTQSSRYLVKRTGEKVFLECVQDMDHENMFWYRQDPGLGLRLIYFSYDVKMKEKGDIPEGYSVSREKKERFSLILESASTNQTSMYLCASSSPDEQYFGPGTRLTVT.

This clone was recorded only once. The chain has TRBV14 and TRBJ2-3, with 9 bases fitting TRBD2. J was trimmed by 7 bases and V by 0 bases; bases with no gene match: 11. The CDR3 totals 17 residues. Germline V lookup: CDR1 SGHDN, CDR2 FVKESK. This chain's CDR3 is CASSQDATSGQVHTQYF. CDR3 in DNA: TGTGCCAGCAGCCAAGATGCTACTAGCGGGCAGGTCCATACGCAGTATTTT.

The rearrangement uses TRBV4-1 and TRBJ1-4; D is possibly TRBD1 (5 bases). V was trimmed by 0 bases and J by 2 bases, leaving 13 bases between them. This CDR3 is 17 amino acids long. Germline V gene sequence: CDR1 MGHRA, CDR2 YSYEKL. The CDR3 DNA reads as TGCGCCAGCAGCCAAGAAGTGATCGGGGGGACTAATGAAAAACTGTTTTTT. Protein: CASSQEVIGGTNEKLFF.

CDR3: CASSFRGRGFLNTEAFF. The CDR3 nucleotides read TGTGCCAGCAGTTTTCGGGGTCGGGGGTTTTTGAACACTGAAGCTTTCTTT. This rearrangement joins TRBV28 to TRBJ1-1, with D possibly TRBD1 on 5 matching bases. CDR3 length: 17 amino acids. Between the trimmed V and J ends, which lost 3 bases and 0 bases, there was a span of 17 bases. Germline V CDR1 and CDR2: MDHEN, SYDVKM.

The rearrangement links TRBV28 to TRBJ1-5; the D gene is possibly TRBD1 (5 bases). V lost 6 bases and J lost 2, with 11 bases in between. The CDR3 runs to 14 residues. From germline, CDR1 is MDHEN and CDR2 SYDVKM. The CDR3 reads CASSSGWGNQPQHF. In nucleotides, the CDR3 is TGTGCCAGCAGCTCAGGGTGGGGCAATCAGCCCCAGCATTTT.

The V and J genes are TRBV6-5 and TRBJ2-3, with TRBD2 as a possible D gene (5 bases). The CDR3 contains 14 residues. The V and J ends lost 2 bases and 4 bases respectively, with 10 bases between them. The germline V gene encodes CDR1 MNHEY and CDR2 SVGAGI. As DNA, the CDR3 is TGTGCCAGCAGTTACCGGAAGAGGGCAGATACGCAGTATTTT. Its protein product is CASSYRKRADTQYF.

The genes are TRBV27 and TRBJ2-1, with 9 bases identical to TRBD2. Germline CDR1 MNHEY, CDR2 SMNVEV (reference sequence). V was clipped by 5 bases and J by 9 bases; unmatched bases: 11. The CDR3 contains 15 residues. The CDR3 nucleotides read TGTGCCAGCAGTCCCCAAGGCGGGGGGGCCGGTGAGCAGTTCTTC. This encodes CASSPQGGGAGEQFF.

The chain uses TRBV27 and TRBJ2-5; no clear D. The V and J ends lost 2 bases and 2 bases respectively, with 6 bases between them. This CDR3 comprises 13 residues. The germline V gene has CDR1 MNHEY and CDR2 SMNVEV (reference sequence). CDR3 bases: TGTGCCAGCAGTTTACGGAGTCAAGAGACCCAGTACTTC. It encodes CASSLRSQETQYF.

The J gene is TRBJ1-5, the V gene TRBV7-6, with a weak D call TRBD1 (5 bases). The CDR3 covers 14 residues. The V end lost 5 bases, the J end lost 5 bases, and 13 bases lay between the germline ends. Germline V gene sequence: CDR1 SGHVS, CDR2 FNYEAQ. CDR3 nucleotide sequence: TGTGCCAGCAGCCCCGACAGAACAGATCAGCCCCAGCATTTT. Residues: CASSPDRTDQPQHF.

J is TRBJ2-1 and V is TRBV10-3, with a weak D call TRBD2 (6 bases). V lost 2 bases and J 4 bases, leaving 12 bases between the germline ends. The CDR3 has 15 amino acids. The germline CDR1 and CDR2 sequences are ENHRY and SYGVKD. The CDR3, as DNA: TGTGCCATCAGTGAGATTCTAGCGTTTTACAATGAGCAGTTCTTC. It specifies CAISEILAFYNEQFF.

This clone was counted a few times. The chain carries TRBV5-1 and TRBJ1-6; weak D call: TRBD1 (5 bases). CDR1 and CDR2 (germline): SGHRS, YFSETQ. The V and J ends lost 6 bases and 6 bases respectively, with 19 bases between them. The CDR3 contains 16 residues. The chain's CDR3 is CASTLSGAFGNSPLHF. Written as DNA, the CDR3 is TGCGCCAGCACCCTAAGTGGGGCCTTCGGTAATTCACCCCTCCACTTT.

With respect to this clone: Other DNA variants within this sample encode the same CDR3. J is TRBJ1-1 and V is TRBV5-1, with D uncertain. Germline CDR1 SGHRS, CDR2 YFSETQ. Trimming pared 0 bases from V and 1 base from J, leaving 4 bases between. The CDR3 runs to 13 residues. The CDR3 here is CASSLAGNTEAFF. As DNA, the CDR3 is TGCGCCAGCAGCTTGGCGGGGAACACTGAAGCTTTCTTT. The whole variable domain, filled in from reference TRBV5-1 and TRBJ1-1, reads KAGVTQTPRYLIKTRGQQVTLSCSPISGHRSVSWYQQTPGQGLQFLFEYFSETQRNKGNFPGRFSGRQFSNSRSEMNVSTLELGDSALYLCASSLAGNTEAFFGQGTRLTVV.

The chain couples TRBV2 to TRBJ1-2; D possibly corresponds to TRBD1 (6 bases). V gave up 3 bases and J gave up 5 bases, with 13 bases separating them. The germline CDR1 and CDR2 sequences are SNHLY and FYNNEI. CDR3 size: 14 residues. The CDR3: CASSDQGMDYGYTF. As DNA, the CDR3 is TGTGCCAGCAGTGACCAGGGGATGGATTATGGCTACACCTTC. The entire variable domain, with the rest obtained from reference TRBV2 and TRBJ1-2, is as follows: EPEVTQTPSHQVTQMGQEVILRCVPISNHLYFYWYRQILGQKVEFLVSFYNNEISEKSEIFDDQFSVERPDGSNFTLKIRSTKLEDSAMYFCASSDQGMDYGYTFGSGTRLTVV.

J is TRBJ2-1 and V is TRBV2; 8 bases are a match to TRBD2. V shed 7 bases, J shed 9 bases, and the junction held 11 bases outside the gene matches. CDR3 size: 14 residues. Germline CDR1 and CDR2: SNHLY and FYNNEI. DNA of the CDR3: TGTGCCAGCATTAGGACTAGCTCGGTGGGTGAGCAGTTCTTC. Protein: CASIRTSSVGEQFF.

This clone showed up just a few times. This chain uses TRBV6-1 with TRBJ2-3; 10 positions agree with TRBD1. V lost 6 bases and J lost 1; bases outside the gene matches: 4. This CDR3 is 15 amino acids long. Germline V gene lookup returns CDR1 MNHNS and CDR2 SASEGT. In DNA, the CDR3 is TGTGCCAGCAGCTGGACAGGGGGTGGCACAGATACGCAGTATTTT. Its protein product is CASSWTGGGTDTQYF.

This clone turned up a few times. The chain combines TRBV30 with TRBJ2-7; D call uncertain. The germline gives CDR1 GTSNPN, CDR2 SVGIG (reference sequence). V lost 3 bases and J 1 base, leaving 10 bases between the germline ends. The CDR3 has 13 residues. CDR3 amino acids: CAWSLVGSYEQYF. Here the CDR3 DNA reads TGTGCCTGGAGCCTGGTCGGTTCCTACGAGCAGTACTTC.

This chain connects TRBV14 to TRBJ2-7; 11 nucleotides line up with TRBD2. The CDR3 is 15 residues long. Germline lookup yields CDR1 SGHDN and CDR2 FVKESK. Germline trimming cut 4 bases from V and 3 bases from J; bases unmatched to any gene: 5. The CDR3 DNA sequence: TGTGCCAGCAGCCTTTTAGCGGGAGGGGACTACGAGCAGTACTTC. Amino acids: CASSLLAGGDYEQYF.

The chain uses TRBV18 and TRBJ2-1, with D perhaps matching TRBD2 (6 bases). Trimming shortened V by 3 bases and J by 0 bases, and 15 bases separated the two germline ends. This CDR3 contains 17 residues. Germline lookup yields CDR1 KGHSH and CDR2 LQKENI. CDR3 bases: TGTGCCAGCTCACCCCCGCTAGCGTCCAGCTCCTACAATGAGCAGTTCTTC. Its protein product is CASSPPLASSSYNEQFF.

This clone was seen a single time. CDR3 DNA sequence: TGTGCCTGGAGCCCCTCCCACACTGAAGCTTTCTTT. This codes for CAWSPSHTEAFF. The chain is built from TRBV30 and TRBJ1-1; no definite D call. V lost 3 bases to trimming and J lost 3 bases, with 8 bases between them. Germline lookup yields CDR1 GTSNPN and CDR2 SVGIG (reference sequence). There are 12 residues in the CDR3.

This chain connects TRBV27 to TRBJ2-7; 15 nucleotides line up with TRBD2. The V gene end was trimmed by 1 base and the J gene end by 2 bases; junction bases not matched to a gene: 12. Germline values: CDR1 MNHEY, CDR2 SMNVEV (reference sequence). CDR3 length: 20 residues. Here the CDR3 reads CASSLLSRGTSGRQTYEQYF. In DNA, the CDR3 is TGTGCCAGCAGTTTATTAAGCCGGGGGACTAGCGGGAGGCAAACCTACGAGCAGTACTTC.

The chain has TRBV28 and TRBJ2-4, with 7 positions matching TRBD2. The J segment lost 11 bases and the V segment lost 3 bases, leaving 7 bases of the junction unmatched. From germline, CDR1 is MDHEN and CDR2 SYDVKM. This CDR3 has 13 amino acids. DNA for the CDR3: TGTGCCAGCAGTTTCTCCGGGGGAGGGCTTCAGTACTTC. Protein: CASSFSGGGLQYF.

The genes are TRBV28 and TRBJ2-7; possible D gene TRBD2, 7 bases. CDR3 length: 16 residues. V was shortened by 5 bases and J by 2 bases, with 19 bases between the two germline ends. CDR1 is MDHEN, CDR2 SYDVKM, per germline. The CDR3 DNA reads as TGTGCCAGCAGTCATATGGGGGGGCGTTCGCCCTACGAGCAGTACTTC. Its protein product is CASSHMGGRSPYEQYF.